This entry is about one T cell receptor beta chain. Its antigen is not identified. The record originates from a study of OX40 agonist ivuxolimab in advanced cancers. Study information: Eligibility rules accepted prior anti-PD-1, anti-PD-L1 or anti-CTLA-4 therapy, and around 44% had some. Study-wide findings and caveats: Nonresponders included some who also had low normalized T-cell clonal expansion. The average count of expanded clones was higher among CD8+ T cells than among CD4+. Blood T cells, both CD4+ and CD8+, expanded clonally by week 6 at 0.1 to 3.0 mg/kg.

The protocol was immunoSEQ multiplex PCR, while the TCRdb copy is restricted to in-frame clones and leaves out a portion. The table shows roughly 50,000 clones, with around 89% occurring only once. The sequence derives from an adult with an advanced solid tumor such as melanoma, head and neck, liver or kidney cancer. Material: CD4+ or CD8+ T cells sorted from blood, obtained in a trial of the OX40 agonist ivuxolimab.

The CDR3 DNA reads as TGTGCCGCCTGGGCCGGGAACACTGAAGCTTTCTTT. Its protein product is CAAWAGNTEAFF. This chain links TRBV19 with TRBJ1-1; D ambiguous. This CDR3 has 12 residues. With 11 bases removed from V and 1 base from J, the gap between germline ends came to 11 bases. Germline V gene data show CDR1 as LNHDA and CDR2 as SQIVND (reference sequence).